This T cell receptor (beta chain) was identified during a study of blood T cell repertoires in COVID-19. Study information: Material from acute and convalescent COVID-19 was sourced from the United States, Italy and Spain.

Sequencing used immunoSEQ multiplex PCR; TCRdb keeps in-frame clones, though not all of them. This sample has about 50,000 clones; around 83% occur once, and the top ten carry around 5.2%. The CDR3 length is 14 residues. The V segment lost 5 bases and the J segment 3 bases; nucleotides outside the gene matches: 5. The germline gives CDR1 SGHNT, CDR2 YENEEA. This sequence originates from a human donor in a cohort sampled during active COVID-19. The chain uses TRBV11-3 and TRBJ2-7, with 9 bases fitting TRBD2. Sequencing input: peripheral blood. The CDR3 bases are TGTGCCAGCAGCCCCAGTAGCGGGGGCTACGAGCAGTACTTC. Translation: CASSPSSGGYEQYF. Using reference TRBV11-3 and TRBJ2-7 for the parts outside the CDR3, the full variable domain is EAGVVQSPRYKIIEKKQPVAFWCNPISGHNTLYWYLQNLGQGPELLIRYENEEAVDDSQLPKDRFSAERLKGVDSTLKIQPAELGDSAVYLCASSPSSGGYEQYFGPGTRLTVT.